Listed below are T cell receptor beta chains from one sample, sequenced in a study of blood T cell repertoires in COVID-19. Repertoires were generated with immunoSEQ multiplex PCR, while TCRdb's copy carries only in-frame clones and drops some. Of over 100,000 clones listed, roughly 89% were seen once; the top ten hold around 4.2%. The specimen was peripheral blood. All receptors derive from a man in his 60s with COVID-19, enrolled during active disease. The CDR3 runs from the conserved cysteine through the conserved F or W. A D gene is named only where the DNA matches it firmly. Clone size is given for some rows only: seen once, a few or many times, or a class if the clone is expanded.

>-|TRBD2|TRBJ2-2|TRBV15
CATSREPSGVTGELFF
TGTGCCACCAGCAGAGAACCTAGCGGGGTAACCGGGGAGCTGTTTTTT
>-|TRBD2|TRBJ2-1|TRBV5-4
CASSVGLAVSYNEQFF
TGTGCCAGCAGCGTGGGACTAGCGGTCTCCTACAATGAGCAGTTCTTC
>-|-|TRBJ1-3|TRBV19
CASAPGSGNTIYF
TGTGCCAGCGCTCCAGGTTCTGGAAACACCATATATTTT
>few|TRBD1|TRBJ1-6|TRBV19
CASSPRGQVNSPLHF
TGTGCCAGTAGTCCGAGGGGACAGGTAAATTCACCCCTCCACTTT
>-|TRBD2|TRBJ2-3|TRBV9
CASTKAAGGPTDTQYF
TGTGCCAGCACCAAGGCAGCGGGGGGGCCGACAGATACGCAGTATTTT
>few|TRBD1|TRBJ2-3|TRBV6-6
CASRPGGAVNTQYF
TGTGCCAGCAGGCCAGGGGGCGCGGTAAATACGCAGTATTTT
>few|-|TRBJ1-6|TRBV6-5
CASSPGRGSGSPLHF
TGTGCCAGCAGTCCGGGCAGGGGAAGTGGTTCACCCCTCCACTTT
>few|-|TRBJ1-1|TRBV11-3
CASSLGPGTEAFF
TGTGCCAGCAGCTTAGGCCCGGGGACTGAAGCTTTCTTT
>-|-|TRBJ2-7|TRBV2
CASSVDSYYEQYF
TGTGCCAGCAGTGTTGACAGCTACTACGAGCAGTACTTC
>-|TRBD1|TRBJ2-5|TRBV7-3
CASSLMSGGFETQYF
TGTGCCAGCAGCTTAATGTCAGGGGGCTTTGAGACCCAGTACTTC
>-|-|TRBJ1-1|TRBV6-5
CASRAPVGLSGGAFF
TGTGCCAGCAGGGCCCCTGTTGGCTTGTCTGGCGGAGCTTTCTTT
>-|TRBD1|TRBJ1-2|TRBV19
CASSMDRGEYGYTF
TGTGCCAGTAGTATGGACAGGGGAGAGTATGGCTACACCTTC
>-|-|TRBJ2-7|TRBV11-2
CASTSSGFGYEQYF
TGTGCCAGCACTAGCTCAGGCTTCGGCTACGAGCAGTACTTC
>-|-|TRBJ1-3|TRBV19
CASRVGLASGNTIYF
TGTGCCAGTAGGGTCGGCCTAGCCTCTGGAAACACCATATATTTT
>-|-|TRBJ1-1|TRBV6-5
CASRGRTGGHEAFF
TGTGCCAGCAGGGGCAGGACCGGCGGGCATGAAGCTTTCTTT
>-|-|TRBJ2-7|TRBV28
CASSLRGFSSYEQYF
TGTGCCAGCAGTTTAAGGGGTTTCAGTTCCTACGAGCAGTACTTC
>-|TRBD1|TRBJ1-1|TRBV28
CASSFSGTGSNTEAFF
TGTGCCAGCAGTTTTTCGGGGACAGGGTCGAACACTGAAGCTTTCTTT
>-|TRBD2|TRBJ2-1|TRBV14
CASSQVIGTSGLEQFF
TGTGCCAGCAGCCAAGTGATAGGGACTAGCGGGCTTGAGCAGTTCTTC
>-|TRBD1|TRBJ1-1|TRBV10-3
CAIRTQGDTEAFF
TGTGCCATCAGAACCCAGGGGGACACTGAAGCTTTCTTT
>-|-|TRBJ1-3|TRBV30
CAWSVWASGNTIYF
TGTGCCTGGAGTGTATGGGCATCGGGAAACACCATATATTTT
>-|-|TRBJ2-7|TRBV7-2
CASSRPGQPEQYF
TGTGCCAGCAGCCGTCCGGGACAACCAGAGCAGTACTTC
>-|-|TRBJ2-3|TRBV5-1
CASSLGATDTQYF
TGCGCCAGCAGCTTGGGGGCCACAGATACGCAGTATTTT
>-|TRBD1|TRBJ1-5|TRBV30
CAWNRGGDQPQHF
TGTGCCTGGAACAGGGGGGGTGATCAGCCCCAGCATTTT
>-|-|TRBJ2-3|TRBV18
CASSPQLFADTQYF
TGTGCCAGCTCACCACAACTCTTTGCAGATACGCAGTATTTT
>few|TRBD2|TRBJ2-3|TRBV9
CASSVSGGATDTQYF
TGTGCCAGCAGCGTTAGCGGGGGGGCCACAGATACGCAGTATTTT
>-|TRBD2|TRBJ2-1|TRBV5-1
CASSLGGAGYVNEQFF
TGCGCCAGCAGCTTGGGGGGAGCGGGGTACGTCAATGAGCAGTTCTTC
>-|TRBD1|TRBJ1-1|TRBV5-1
CASSLGQGAVTEAFF
TGCGCCAGCAGCTTAGGACAGGGGGCAGTTACTGAAGCTTTCTTT
>-|-|TRBJ1-2|TRBV3-1/TRBV3-2
CASSVDRWSRGYTF
TGTGCCAGCAGCGTGGACAGATGGTCGCGAGGCTACACCTTC
>-|-|TRBJ2-1|TRBV24-1
CATSPGGQSNEQFF
TGTGCCACCAGCCCCGGAGGGCAGTCCAATGAGCAGTTCTTC